This TCR beta chain was recovered during a study of blood T cell repertoires in COVID-19. Overall study context: Nucleic acid was either cDNA or gDNA, and it came from T cells, B-cell-depleted T cells, or PBMCs.

Germline assignment: CDR1 SGDLS and CDR2 YYNGEE. This CDR3 is 13 amino acids long. The germline V and J ends were trimmed by 1 base and 8 bases, with 11 bases remaining between them. Per the original methods: Scientists estimated how many nucleated cells there were by amplifying reference gene primers. Measured with immunoSEQ multiplex PCR; TCRdb has only the in-frame clones, and not every one. The V and J calls and clone size come from that table; D and trimming were worked out from the DNA. The sample includes some 140,000 clones, around 79% of them seen just once. This chain joins TRBV9 and TRBJ2-3, with D possibly matching TRBD1 (6 bases). Sample: peripheral blood. The source is a man older than 75 with acute or convalescent COVID-19. CDR3 sequence: CASSVTGLGTQYF. The CDR3 nucleotides read TGTGCCAGCAGCGTAACAGGGTTGGGTACGCAGTATTTT.